Shown below are 8 T cell receptor beta chains from a single sample sequenced in a study of blood T cell repertoires in COVID-19. Profiling relied on immunoSEQ multiplex PCR, and the TCRdb table lists in-frame clones only, not all of them. The data hold around 200,000 clones, with 65% to 85% observed a single time. The material sequenced was peripheral blood. These receptors came from a man aged 45-65 years with active or convalescent COVID-19.

The V gene is TRBV4-2, the J gene TRBJ2-3, with 9 bases aligning to TRBD2. The CDR3 length is 16 residues. Germline V gene data show CDR1 as LGHNA and CDR2 as YNFKEQ. The junction had 8 bases not matched to a gene; V was cut back by 4 bases and J by 3 bases. This CDR3 reads CASSLAAGGETDTQYF. CDR3 DNA: TGTGCCAGCAGCCTGGCCGCGGGGGGGGAGACAGATACGCAGTATTTT.

The genes are TRBV18 and TRBJ2-1; D may be TRBD2 (6 bases). The germline V gene encodes CDR1 KGHSH and CDR2 LQKENI. This CDR3 is 14 amino acids long. V lost 8 bases and J lost 4, with 15 bases in between. For the CDR3, the DNA is TGTGCCAGCGCCGGAGATGGGACTTACAATGAGCAGTTCTTC. It translates to CASAGDGTYNEQFF.

This clone was seen a single time. This chain connects TRBV6-2 or TRBV6-3 to TRBJ1-2; D perhaps matches TRBD1 (5 bases). The CDR3 has 15 amino acids. Germline CDR1 reads MNHEY; CDR2 reads SVGEGT. Trimming shortened V by 6 bases and J by 6 bases, and 20 bases separated the two germline ends. The CDR3 region has the DNA TGTGCCAGCAGCTCTCCGGGCCGCCCGGGGGATGGCTACACCTTC. It codes for CASSSPGRPGDGYTF.

The chain links TRBV28 to TRBJ1-2; TRBD1 is a possible D gene (5 bases). Trimming shortened V by 5 bases and J by 6 bases, and 13 bases separated the two germline ends. CDR1 is MDHEN, CDR2 SYDVKM, per germline. The CDR3 has 13 amino acids. The CDR3 nucleotides are TGTGCCAGCAGTCAGACAGTCCCACATGGCTACACCTTC. Protein product: CASSQTVPHGYTF.

This chain uses TRBV30 with TRBJ2-7, with 7 bases aligning to TRBD1. V lost 5 bases and J lost 1; bases outside the gene matches: 5. The CDR3 extends over 13 amino acids. CDR1 is GTSNPN and CDR2 is SVGIG in the germline V gene (reference sequence). The CDR3 DNA reads TGTGCCTGGGAACCGGGACAGTCCTACGAGCAGTACTTC. This codes for CAWEPGQSYEQYF.

The gene calls are TRBV6-5 and TRBJ1-2; possibly TRBD1 for D (6 bases). Trimming left V 2 bases short and J 2 bases short, with 12 bases between. Per the germline V gene, CDR1 is MNHEY and CDR2 is SVGAGI. The CDR3 is made up of 15 amino acids. CDR3 residues: CASSYQRGANYGYTF. The CDR3 coding sequence is TGTGCCAGCAGTTACCAGCGGGGGGCGAACTATGGCTACACCTTC.

In nucleotides, the CDR3 is TGCGCCAGCAGCTTGGGACAGGGGGCTCATCTGGAAACTTTCTTT. Amino acid sequence: CASSLGQGAHLETFF. The V call is TRBV5-1, the J call TRBJ1-1; 10 nucleotides align to TRBD1. V was pared by 0 bases and J by 12 bases, with 11 bases of the junction left unmatched. Germline CDR1 SGHRS, CDR2 YFSETQ. This CDR3 spans 15 amino acids.

The V gene is TRBV24-1, the J gene TRBJ2-3, with 15 bases identical to TRBD2. This CDR3 has 18 amino acids. CDR1 is KGHDR, CDR2 SFDVKD, per germline. After removal of 4 bases from V and 2 bases from J, the junction contained 6 bases not matched to a gene. As DNA, the CDR3 is TGTGCCACCAGTGACTCCGGGACTAGCGGGGGGCTCACAGATACGCAGTATTTT. Translating gives CATSDSGTSGGLTDTQYF.